This T cell receptor (beta chain) was captured in a study of OX40 agonist ivuxolimab in advanced cancers. Study background: The patients received ivuxolimab by intravenous route every 2 weeks at 0.01 to 10 mg/kg. Enrolled patients in dose escalation had cancers that were hepatocellular carcinoma, melanoma, renal cell or head and neck cancer. The study, taken as a whole, reports: Low normalized T-cell clonal expansion was additionally recorded for some nonresponders.

With regard to this clone: Its matching antigen is unknown.

The repertoire was sequenced with immunoSEQ multiplex PCR; TCRdb's copy has only in-frame clones and lacks some. The sample shows tens of thousands of clones, around 87% of them seen only once. The germline V gene encodes CDR1 MNHEY and CDR2 SVGAGI. V lost 5 bases and J lost 7; bases outside the gene matches: 11. This CDR3 is 15 amino acids long. Material: CD4+ or CD8+ T cells sorted from blood, obtained in a trial of the OX40 agonist ivuxolimab. This receptor was taken from an adult with an advanced solid tumor such as melanoma, head and neck, liver or kidney cancer. The rearrangement links TRBV6-5 to TRBJ2-7; TRBD1 matches at 10 bases. CDR3 in amino acids: CASSPGQGDMGEQYF. CDR3 DNA: TGTGCCAGCAGTCCAGGACAGGGGGACATGGGGGAGCAGTACTTC.